This note documents a single T cell receptor (beta chain) sequence. Its antigen is not known. This sample is part of a study of regulatory T cells in long-lasting Graves disease. Study information: Antithyroid drugs had been taken by newly diagnosed Graves' patients for under 3 months. General study results and limits: TRBV28, TRBJ1-2 and TRBJ2-5 were segments that persistent disease favored.

Time point indicated: newly diagnosed GD, antithyroid drugs for less than 3 months. Preparation of the TCR library used RNA extracted from PBMCs. Both iRepertoire HTBI primers and Arm-PCR of CDR3 regions were used to build the TCR beta libraries. A single record per CDR3 protein comes from TCRdb applying MiXCR to the multiplex PCR reads. The table includes under 700,000 distinct CDR3 sequences, about 16% detected once. Unmatched junction bases numbered 11, after V lost 5 bases and J lost 7 bases. CDR3 length: 15 amino acids. Germline values: CDR1 MNHEY, CDR2 SMNVEV (reference sequence). The same specimen was also included in a second study, on T cells in Graves' hyperthyroidism and ophthalmopathy.

The specimen was peripheral blood mononuclear cells (PBMCs), collected at new diagnosis, from a patient treated with antithyroid drugs. V gene TRBV27 combines with J gene TRBJ2-3; TRBD2 agrees at 8 bases. The clonotype originates from a woman in her forties or fifties with Graves disease. CDR3 loop: CASSPRLATANTQYF. For the CDR3, the DNA is TGTGCCAGCAGTCCCAGACTAGCGACCGCGAATACGCAGTATTTT.